This entry concerns a single TCR beta chain. Its antigen remains unidentified. This sample was taken from a study of T cell repertoires in ileal Crohn's disease. Study-level information: All patients had surgery for stricturing (roughly 61%) or penetrating (approximately 39%) disease. Findings of the study overall: Compared with non-smokers, active smokers at surgery showed more clonal expansions. Compared with CD4 T cells, sorted CD8 cells carried more expanded clones.

Around 490 nanograms of biopsy DNA per sample underwent TCRB immunosequencing. Sequenced by immunoSEQ multiplex PCR; TCRdb stores in-frame clones only, minus some. Counted here are tens of thousands of clones, around 80% occurring once; the ten biggest clones make up around 20%. Germline assignment: CDR1 SSHAT and CDR2 FNYEAQ (reference sequence). The CDR3 covers 13 residues. This TCR was recovered from an adult with Crohn's disease. The specimen sequenced was ileal tissue. The V and J genes are TRBV7-7 and TRBJ2-5; D is unclear. The J call is doubtful: the DNA matches TRBJ2-7 better. In nucleotides, the CDR3 is TGTGCCAGCAGCGATGCCACTATAAACGAGCAGTACTTC. Amino acids: CASSDATINEQYF.